A selection of T cell receptor beta chains follows, all from one sample in a study of technical replicates of blood from a few donors. Measured with immunoSEQ multiplex PCR; TCRdb has only the in-frame clones, and not every one. The table shows some 83,000 clones, with more than 80% occurring only once. Sample: T cells isolated from PBMCs. The receptors derive from a human donor in good health. CDR3s include the opening cysteine and the closing phenylalanine or tryptophan. D genes are given only for firm matches. Where a row states a size, it is once, few, many or the class of an expanded clone; other rows omit it.

size	D	J	V	DNA	CDR3
NA	NA	TRBJ1-4	TRBV28	TGTGCCAGCAGTCCCCCGGGGACAACTAATGAAAAACTGTTTTTT	CASSPPGTTNEKLFF
NA	NA	TRBJ2-4	TRBV18	TGTGCCAGCTCCCGGGCGGCCGAGATCGGAGGCATTCAGTACTTC	CASSRAAEIGGIQYF
NA	NA	TRBJ1-1	TRBV4-1	TGCGCCAGCAGCCAAAACGGGTTTGGAGACACTGAAGCTTTCTTT	CASSQNGFGDTEAFF
NA	NA	TRBJ2-1	TRBV6-1	TGTGCCAGCAGTGAAATAGTCGACTACAATGAGCAGTTCTTC	CASSEIVDYNEQFF
NA	TRBD1	TRBJ1-2	TRBV5-6	TGTGCCAGCAGCTTGGGGCCGGGACAGACGACTTCGTCTTATGGCTACACCTTC	CASSLGPGQTTSSYGYTF
NA	NA	TRBJ1-4	TRBV29-1	TGCAGCGTTGGAGTCAATGAAAAACTGTTTTTT	CSVGVNEKLFF
NA	NA	TRBJ1-1	TRBV9	TGTGCCAGCAGCCCCCGACAGTTCATGAACACTGAAGCTTTCTTT	CASSPRQFMNTEAFF
few	NA	TRBJ1-1	TRBV19	TGTGCCAGTAGTATAGATCTGCGGAGAGCTTTCTTT	CASSIDLRRAFF
NA	TRBD2	TRBJ2-3	TRBV4-1	TGCGCCAGCAGCTTTGGACCGGGACTAGCGGTCACAGATACGCAGTATTTT	CASSFGPGLAVTDTQYF
NA	NA	TRBJ1-1	TRBV20-1	TGCGCAAGAGGGGGTACTGAAGCTTTCTTT	CARGGTEAFF
NA	TRBD1	TRBJ1-2	TRBV27	TGTGCCAGCAGTCCCTCCGACAGGGGCCGGGGTGGCTACACCTTC	CASSPSDRGRGGYTF
NA	NA	TRBJ2-7	TRBV20-1	TGCAGTGCTGCAGGATACGAGCAGTACTTC	CSAAGYEQYF
NA	TRBD2	TRBJ2-7	TRBV7-6	TGTGCCAGCAGCCCGACTAGCGGCCCCTCTAGCGAGCAGTACTTC	CASSPTSGPSSEQYF
NA	NA	TRBJ1-3	TRBV9	TGTGCCAGCAGCGTAGACGGTCACCTGGGAAACACCATATATTTT	CASSVDGHLGNTIYF
NA	NA	TRBJ1-2	TRBV19	TGTGCCAGTAGTCTCGCCCGAGCCGGAGGCAGCAACTATGGCTACACCTTC	CASSLARAGGSNYGYTF
NA	NA	TRBJ2-3	TRBV18	TGTGCCAGCTCACTGGCGGCCGCACGGGGAGATACGCAGTATTTT	CASSLAAARGDTQYF
few	NA	TRBJ2-7	TRBV5-4	TGTGCCAGCAGCTTGTATGCAGGGAGGAACGAGCAGTACTTC	CASSLYAGRNEQYF
NA	NA	TRBJ1-2	TRBV28	TGTGCCAGCAGCCGGACAGCTTATGGCTACACCTTC	CASSRTAYGYTF
few	NA	TRBJ1-5	TRBV4-1	TGCGCCAGCAGACTTCCCGGGGGGCCCCAGCATTTT	CASRLPGGPQHF
NA	NA	TRBJ2-1	TRBV25-1	TGTGCCAGCAGTGAAACTGGAGGGACCGATGAGCAGTTCTTC	CASSETGGTDEQFF
NA	NA	TRBJ2-2	TRBV5-1	TGCGCCAGCAGCTTGGCCGCTAGCGTTACCGGGGAGCTGTTTTTT	CASSLAASVTGELFF
NA	NA	TRBJ2-3	TRBV10-1	TGCGCCAGCAGTACCGCTCTAGGCGGCACAGATACGCAGTATTTT	CASSTALGGTDTQYF
NA	TRBD1	TRBJ2-7	TRBV28	TGTGCCAGCAGTTTAGGACAGGTTTCCTACGAGCAGTACTTC	CASSLGQVSYEQYF
NA	TRBD2	TRBJ2-7	TRBV9	TGTGCCAGCAGCGTAGGCGGGGGGCTCGGCGAGCAGTACTTC	CASSVGGGLGEQYF
NA	NA	TRBJ1-4	TRBV4-2	TGTGCCAGCAGCCAAGATCCCGAATTCGGAAAACTGTTTTTT	CASSQDPEFGKLFF
few	NA	TRBJ1-5	TRBV2	TGTGCCAGCAGGCAGGGAACCACCCAGCCCCAGCATTTT	CASRQGTTQPQHF
NA	NA	TRBJ2-7	TRBV27	TGTGCCAGCAGCGGACAAAGCTTCTACGAGCAGTACTTC	CASSGQSFYEQYF
NA	NA	TRBJ2-1	TRBV29-1	TGCAGCGTTGAGGTAAAGGGGAGGCCAAATGAGCAGTTCTTC	CSVEVKGRPNEQFF
NA	TRBD1	TRBJ1-1	TRBV5-8	TGTGCCAGCAGCTCGCCGGGACAGCGGGCGAACACTGAAGCTTTCTTT	CASSSPGQRANTEAFF
NA	NA	TRBJ2-2	TRBV5-8	TGTGCCAGCAGCTTCCGCAGGATGAGTAACGGGGAGCTGTTTTTT	CASSFRRMSNGELFF
NA	NA	TRBJ1-1	TRBV6-4	TGTGCCAGCAGACCCGGGACGGGGAGGTTGAACACTGAAGCTTTCTTT	CASRPGTGRLNTEAFF
NA	TRBD1	TRBJ1-2	TRBV7-9	TGTGCCAGCAGCGATACCGACAGGGGAGAAGGCTACACCTTC	CASSDTDRGEGYTF
NA	TRBD2	TRBJ2-5	TRBV4-2	TGTGCCAGCAGCCCCGGGGCTAGCGGGCGGGGTGGGGAGACCCAGTACTTC	CASSPGASGRGGETQYF
NA	TRBD1	TRBJ1-1	TRBV9	TGTGCCAGCAGCGTGGGGACAGGGGGGATGAACACTGAAGCTTTCTTT	CASSVGTGGMNTEAFF
NA	TRBD2	TRBJ2-7	TRBV7-9	TGTGCCAGCAGCTCGGGACTAGCGGGGGACGAGCAGTACTTC	CASSSGLAGDEQYF
NA	TRBD1	TRBJ1-2	TRBV19	TGTGCCAGTAGTAGACAGGGTGGTATGGATGGCTACACCTTC	CASSRQGGMDGYTF
NA	TRBD1	TRBJ1-5	TRBV7-6	TGTGCCAGCAGCTTAGGAGCCGGGACAGGGAAACAGCCCCAGCATTTT	CASSLGAGTGKQPQHF
NA	TRBD1	TRBJ1-1	TRBV13	TGTGCCAGCAGCCCTGACAGGGGGAACACTGAAGCTTTCTTT	CASSPDRGNTEAFF
NA	NA	TRBJ2-7	TRBV7-2	TGTGCCAGCAGCTCAGACGGGACTCGCTCCTACGAGCAGTACTTC	CASSSDGTRSYEQYF
NA	NA	TRBJ2-7	TRBV6-5	TGTGCCAGCAGTTACTCGACAGTGAGAAGCTCCTACGAGCAGTACTTC	CASSYSTVRSSYEQYF
NA	NA	TRBJ1-4	TRBV30	TGTGCGTCCGGACAAAATGAAAAACTGTTTTTT	CASGQNEKLFF
NA	NA	TRBJ1-1	TRBV5-1	TGCGCCAGCAGCGTACAGGGGAACACTGAAGCTTTCTTT	CASSVQGNTEAFF
NA	NA	TRBJ2-7	TRBV27	TGTGCCAGCAGTTTATTGGTTGGGGGGGGCCTCGAGCAGTACTTC	CASSLLVGGGLEQYF
NA	TRBD1	TRBJ2-5	TRBV30	TGTGCCTGGAGTGCGACAGGGGAGGAGACCCAGTACTTC	CAWSATGEETQYF
NA	NA	TRBJ2-3	TRBV7-6	TGTGCCAGCAGCTTAACAGGGACAGATACGCAGTATTTT	CASSLTGTDTQYF
NA	TRBD1	TRBJ1-1	TRBV5-1	TGCGCCAGCAGCTTGGAAATGGGACAGGGCTTGAACACTGAAGCTTTCTTT	CASSLEMGQGLNTEAFF